The entry below describes one T cell receptor (beta chain). The antigen is unknown. Replicate PCRs run on sorted subsets employed around 200 ng DNA, approximately 30,000 T cell genomes. In the study's own analysis: Junction-only sequences produced by ImmunoSEQ had no quality scores, so filtering differed. Profiling relied on immunoSEQ multiplex PCR, and the TCRdb table lists in-frame clones only, not all of them. That table furnishes V, J and clone size, whereas the DNA furnished D and trimming. The table lists approximately 2.1 million clones, approximately 93% of them singletons, with roughly 0.36% in the top ten. Trimming cost V 5 bases and J 3 bases; bases outside gene matches: 8. The CDR3 consists of 16 residues. Germline V gene lookup returns CDR1 SGHAT and CDR2 FQNNGV. The sample originates from a study of shared clonotypes between healthy human individuals. In the study overall: Each donor's CD4 naive and CD4 memory cells filled three plates apiece, CD8 naive two, and CD8 memory one. General study results and limits: The generation probabilities recorded for non-shared clonotypes fell below those of clonotypes shared by all four donors.

The rearrangement links TRBV11-2 to TRBJ2-7; TRBD2 matches 12 bases. The source is a man aged 18-30 years in good health. Some clones in this sample may be carry-over from other donors' samples. Input material: naive CD4+ T cells from PBMCs. The sample's subset: CD45RA+ positively selected. The CDR3 region has the DNA TGTGCCAGCAGCCCAGGACTAGCGGGGCGCCTCTACGAGCAGTACTTC. Translation gives CASSPGLAGRLYEQYF.